A few counts support the clone carrying this T cell receptor (beta chain). Its antigen is undetermined. With 4 bases removed from V and 3 bases from J, the gap between germline ends came to 10 bases. CDR1 is SGHTA, CDR2 FQGNSA, per germline. This CDR3 is 14 amino acids long. The data derive from a study of T cell repertoires in cytomegalovirus infection. TCRdb re-derived calls from the reads in MiXCR, one entry per CDR3 protein. The table lists 400,000 to 550,000 distinct CDR3 sequences, approximately 10% of them singletons. Overall study results and limits: Across the ex vivo response, the dominant clonotypes were HLA-C-restricted CMV-specific TCR beta clonotypes.

V is TRBV7-2 and J is TRBJ1-5, with D possibly matching TRBD1 (5 bases). The sequencing sample was made of PBMCs. This clonotype was obtained from a human donor in good health (CMV status not recorded). Some clones in this sample may be carry-over from other donors' samples. In nucleotides, the CDR3 is TGTGCCAGCAGCTCTCGACAGTTCAATCAGCCCCAGCATTTT. It is translated as CASSSRQFNQPQHF.